Shown below are 4 T cell receptor beta chains from a single sample sequenced in a study of PD-L1 blockade in urothelial cancer. Profiling relied on immunoSEQ multiplex PCR, and the TCRdb table lists in-frame clones only, not all of them. The table lists about 88,000 clones, roughly nine tenths of them singletons. The specimen was PBMCs, collected around atezolizumab (anti-PD-L1) treatment. The receptor source for this set is a man aged 55 to 70 with urothelial cancer.

Written as DNA, the CDR3 is TGTGCCAGCAGCTTGGGCGGGGGGGCCACAGATACGCAGTATTTT. Amino acid sequence: CASSLGGGATDTQYF. V gene TRBV7-2 combines with J gene TRBJ2-3, with 9 bases fitting TRBD2. The germline V gene has CDR1 SGHTA and CDR2 FQGNSA. The CDR3 consists of 15 residues. V lost 3 bases to trimming and J lost 2 bases; unmatched junction nucleotides: 3.

The chain joins TRBV6-5 to TRBJ2-5; perhaps TRBD2 as D (7 bases). From germline, CDR1 is MNHEY and CDR2 SVGAGI. The CDR3 has 15 amino acids. The ends were cut back, 2 bases at V and 1 base at J, with 11 bases in the middle. CDR3 amino acids: CASSYMRGPQETQYF. In DNA form, the CDR3 reads TGTGCCAGCAGTTACATGCGGGGGCCCCAAGAGACCCAGTACTTC.

This clone came up a few times. The rearrangement links TRBV5-4 to TRBJ2-6; D gene uncertain. Per the germline V gene, CDR1 is SGHNT and CDR2 is YYREEE (reference sequence). Trimming left V 4 bases short and J 1 base short, with 6 bases between. This CDR3 is 14 amino acids long. The CDR3 protein is CASSGLSGANVLTF. In DNA, the CDR3 is TGTGCCAGCAGCGGGCTGTCTGGGGCCAACGTCCTGACTTTC.

V and J are TRBV6-5 and TRBJ1-1; 12 bases map to TRBD1. CDR1 and CDR2 from the germline V gene are MNHEY and SVGAGI. This CDR3 has 15 amino acids. Trimming took 11 bases from V and 3 from J; bases not matched to a gene: 10. CDR3 region: CAAQGTGGVHTEAFF. The CDR3 DNA reads as TGTGCCGCCCAGGGGACAGGGGGCGTCCACACTGAAGCTTTCTTT.